These T cell receptor beta chains were read from a single sample in a study of cytomegalovirus exposure and HLA in healthy donors. Profiled with immunoSEQ multiplex PCR; TCRdb holds only in-frame clones, not every one. Among 200,000 to 250,000 clones, 70% to 90% were seen once, and the ten largest hold about 3%. Sequenced sample: PBMCs. These receptors were obtained from a man aged 25 to 40 in good health and CMV-seronegative. CDR3s include the opening cysteine and the closing phenylalanine or tryptophan. D genes are given only for firm matches. Some rows have no size entry. The others give once, few or many, or a class for an expanded clone.

V	size	J	D	CDR3	DNA
TRBV7-9	-	TRBJ1-3	-	CASSLQGGIDTIYF	TGTGCCAGCAGCTTACAAGGGGGAATCGACACCATATATTTT
TRBV28	-	TRBJ2-7	-	CAGSSSDSYEQYF	TGTGCCGGGTCATCTAGCGACTCCTACGAGCAGTACTTC
TRBV14	-	TRBJ2-3	TRBD1	CASSRQGWARDTQYF	TGTGCCAGCAGCCGACAGGGATGGGCCAGAGATACGCAGTATTTT
TRBV4-2	-	TRBJ2-1	TRBD2	CASSQVSLAGGIRYNEQFF	TGTGCCAGCAGCCAAGTGAGTCTAGCGGGGGGCATCCGCTACAATGAGCAGTTCTTC
TRBV7-9	-	TRBJ1-4	-	CASSPETGPTTNEKLFF	TGTGCCAGCAGCCCGGAGACAGGCCCTACAACTAATGAAAAACTGTTTTTT
TRBV7-9	-	TRBJ1-2	TRBD1	CASSLAGQEMVPPYGYTF	TGTGCCAGCAGCTTAGCAGGACAGGAGATGGTCCCCCCCTATGGCTACACCTTC
TRBV28	-	TRBJ2-7	-	CASSLSWGLGGLEQYF	TGTGCCAGCAGTCTTTCATGGGGACTAGGGGGCCTCGAGCAGTACTTC
TRBV5-8	-	TRBJ2-7	-	CATRRQGGMYEQYF	TGTGCCACCCGACGGCAGGGGGGTATGTACGAGCAGTACTTC
TRBV11-2	-	TRBJ2-1	-	CASSLGQRSYNEQFF	TGTGCCAGCAGCTTAGGACAGCGATCCTACAATGAGCAGTTCTTC
TRBV6-5	-	TRBJ2-7	-	CASSIDTYEQYF	TGTGCCAGCAGTATCGACACCTACGAGCAGTACTTC
TRBV6-5	-	TRBJ1-4	-	CASSYSGREDEKLFF	TGTGCCAGCAGTTACTCGGGCAGGGAGGACGAAAAACTGTTTTTT
TRBV9	once	TRBJ1-6	-	CASSVQAPGSPLHF	TGTGCCAGCAGCGTACAAGCGCCGGGATCACCCCTCCACTTT
TRBV14	-	TRBJ1-1	-	CASSLTGPKSKGTEAFF	TGTGCCAGCAGCTTGACCGGGCCGAAATCAAAGGGGACTGAAGCTTTCTTT
TRBV4-2	-	TRBJ1-2	-	CASSQGQANYGYTF	TGTGCCAGCAGCCAAGGACAGGCTAACTATGGCTACACCTTC
TRBV15	-	TRBJ2-5	TRBD1	CATSGGQGYNQETQYF	TGTGCCACCAGCGGGGGACAGGGCTATAATCAAGAGACCCAGTACTTC
TRBV10-1	-	TRBJ2-7	-	CASSDRVAEQYF	TGCGCCAGCAGTGACAGGGTGGCCGAGCAGTACTTC
TRBV28	-	TRBJ2-2	-	CASSLAGFDTGELFF	TGTGCCAGCAGTTTAGCGGGGTTCGACACCGGGGAGCTGTTTTTT
TRBV5-6	-	TRBJ1-2	-	CASSYPLDSVYYGYTF	TGTGCCAGCAGCTACCCCTTGGACAGCGTCTACTATGGCTACACCTTC
TRBV29-1	-	TRBJ1-2	-	CSVEDYGGSGYTF	TGCAGCGTTGAAGATTACGGGGGATCCGGCTACACCTTC
TRBV29-1	-	TRBJ2-2	-	CSVLPNTGELFF	TGCAGCGTTCTTCCGAACACCGGGGAGCTGTTTTTT
TRBV6-6	-	TRBJ1-4	-	CASSSGHRGKLFF	TGTGCCAGCAGTTCGGGTCATCGGGGAAAACTGTTTTTT
TRBV19	-	TRBJ1-2	TRBD1	CASSGNRGLGYGYTF	TGTGCCAGTTCCGGAAACAGGGGGCTTGGCTATGGCTACACCTTC
TRBV16	-	TRBJ2-3	-	CASSHETSDTQYF	TGTGCCAGCAGCCATGAGACTTCGGATACGCAGTATTTT
TRBV5-1	-	TRBJ1-2	TRBD1	CASSGTGVYGYTF	TGCGCCAGCAGCGGTACAGGGGTGTATGGCTACACCTTC
TRBV15	-	TRBJ2-1	TRBD2	CATSRDPGGRGNEQFF	TGTGCCACCAGCAGAGACCCGGGGGGGAGGGGCAATGAGCAGTTCTTC
TRBV27	-	TRBJ2-2	-	CASSLQGATGELFF	TGTGCCAGCAGTTTACAAGGGGCCACCGGGGAGCTGTTTTTT
TRBV2	-	TRBJ1-1	TRBD1	CASSLGQSNTEAFF	TGTGCCAGCAGCCTGGGACAGTCGAACACTGAAGCTTTCTTT
TRBV19	few	TRBJ2-7	-	CASNPGGAPYEQYF	TGTGCCAGTAACCCCGGCGGGGCCCCCTACGAGCAGTACTTC
TRBV7-2	-	TRBJ2-4	-	CASSLAVPGQSVQYF	TGTGCCAGCAGCTTAGCTGTCCCGGGACAAAGCGTTCAGTACTTC
TRBV5-4	-	TRBJ2-7	TRBD1	CASSLSPLGGPYEQYF	TGTGCCAGCAGCTTAAGCCCCTTAGGGGGCCCCTACGAGCAGTACTTC
TRBV4-2	once	TRBJ2-2	TRBD2	CASSLTSGVTGELFF	TGTGCCAGCAGTCTGACTAGCGGGGTCACCGGGGAGCTGTTTTTT
TRBV5-4	few	TRBJ2-1	TRBD2	CASSLSGGVEQFF	TGTGCCAGCAGCTTGTCGGGGGGGGTGGAGCAGTTCTTC
TRBV28	-	TRBJ2-7	-	CASSHDRLSYEQYF	TGTGCCAGCAGCCACGACAGACTCTCCTACGAGCAGTACTTC
TRBV6-1	-	TRBJ1-6	TRBD1	CASSAGTGGDNSPLHF	TGTGCCAGCAGTGCCGGGACAGGGGGCGATAATTCACCCCTCCACTTT
TRBV6-5	-	TRBJ2-7	-	CASSYGGESEQYF	TGTGCCAGCAGTTACGGCGGGGAAAGCGAGCAGTACTTC
TRBV5-1	-	TRBJ2-7	TRBD1	CASRREDRGLDEQYF	TGCGCCAGCAGGCGTGAGGACAGGGGGCTCGACGAGCAGTACTTC
TRBV6-5	-	TRBJ2-3	TRBD1	CASRPTGAGDTQYF	TGTGCCAGCAGGCCGACAGGGGCAGGAGATACGCAGTATTTT
TRBV5-1	few	TRBJ2-1	TRBD1	CASSFTGTEYNEQFF	TGCGCCAGCAGCTTTACCGGGACAGAATACAATGAGCAGTTCTTC
TRBV10-3	-	TRBJ2-7	TRBD1	CAISEEPGQGGHEQYF	TGTGCCATCAGTGAGGAGCCGGGACAGGGGGGCCACGAGCAGTACTTC
TRBV2	-	TRBJ1-2	TRBD1	CASSDAAGQSFNCGYTF	TGTGCCAGCAGTGACGCGGCGGGACAGTCCTTTAACTGTGGCTACACCTTC
TRBV27	-	TRBJ2-2	-	CASSLGGAGELFF	TGTGCCAGCAGTTTAGGCGGGGCCGGGGAGCTGTTTTTT
TRBV5-1	-	TRBJ2-7	-	CASSPDRYEQYF	TGCGCCAGCAGCCCCGACAGGTACGAGCAGTACTTC
TRBV5-4	-	TRBJ1-5	-	CASSLEGVNQPQHF	TGTGCCAGCAGCTTGGAGGGGGTCAATCAGCCCCAGCATTTT
TRBV28	-	TRBJ2-2	TRBD2	CASSSGTSGGKVELFF	TGTGCCAGCAGTTCGGGGACTAGCGGGGGCAAGGTGGAGCTGTTTTTT
TRBV6-6	-	TRBJ1-1	-	CASRRDTEAFF	TGTGCCAGCCGTCGGGACACTGAAGCTTTCTTT
TRBV27	-	TRBJ2-7	TRBD2	CASSFGGALTEQYF	TGTGCCAGCAGTTTCGGGGGGGCTCTAACCGAGCAGTACTTC
TRBV5-1	-	TRBJ1-2	TRBD1	CASSLGQGMDYGYTF	TGCGCCAGCAGCTTGGGACAGGGGATGGACTATGGCTACACCTTC
TRBV5-1	-	TRBJ1-6	-	CASSLQGATNSPLHF	TGCGCCAGCAGCTTACAGGGAGCTACTAATTCACCCCTCCACTTT
TRBV27	once	TRBJ2-3	-	CASSLRDSPDTQYF	TGTGCCAGCAGTTTGAGGGACTCACCGGATACGCAGTATTTT
TRBV5-1	once	TRBJ1-6	-	CASSLELSYNSPLHF	TGCGCCAGCAGCTTGGAGCTTTCCTATAATTCACCCCTCCACTTT
TRBV9	-	TRBJ2-7	-	CASSVVESNYEQYF	TGTGCCAGCAGCGTAGTCGAGTCCAACTACGAGCAGTACTTC
TRBV19	-	TRBJ2-5	TRBD1	CASSEDRGETQYF	TGTGCCAGTAGTGAGGACAGGGGAGAGACCCAGTACTTC
TRBV9	-	TRBJ2-6	-	CASSVVGASVLTF	TGTGCCAGCAGCGTAGTAGGGGCCAGCGTCCTGACTTTC
TRBV5-1	few	TRBJ2-1	TRBD2	CASSLAPLLAEAYNEQFF	TGCGCCAGCAGCTTGGCCCCCCTCCTAGCGGAGGCCTACAATGAGCAGTTCTTC
TRBV5-1	-	TRBJ2-2	-	CASSLASPGTMELFF	TGCGCCAGCAGCTTGGCGAGCCCCGGGACAATGGAGCTGTTTTTT
TRBV5-4	-	TRBJ1-4	-	CASSGGGSGEKLFF	TGTGCCAGCAGCGGGGGGGGAAGTGGTGAAAAACTGTTTTTT
TRBV2	-	TRBJ2-7	-	CASSEADLYEQYF	TGTGCCAGCAGTGAGGCGGATCTCTACGAGCAGTACTTC